The 10 T cell receptor beta chains presented below share a single source sample, sequenced in a study of T cell responses to AZD1222 COVID-19 vaccine. TCRdb's copy holds only in-frame clones and misses some; the assay was immunoSEQ multiplex PCR. The sample has roughly 200,000 clones, just over 85% seen once. The sample consisted of peripheral blood, taken on day 0 of AZD1222 vaccination. The receptors originated from an adult in good health.

The chain recombines TRBV11-3 with TRBJ2-1; D uncertain. V gave up 5 bases and J gave up 3 bases, with 14 bases separating them. The CDR3 spans 15 residues. CDR1 and CDR2 from the germline V gene are SGHNT and YENEEA. The CDR3, as DNA: TGTGCCAGCAGCCCAAGCCTAGTGGGCTACAATGAGCAGTTCTTC. This codes for CASSPSLVGYNEQFF.

V usage is TRBV27 and J usage is TRBJ1-2, with unresolved D. This CDR3 contains 14 residues. The V end lost 3 bases, the J end lost 3 bases, and 11 bases lay between the germline ends. Germline CDR1 reads MNHEY; CDR2 reads SMNVEV (reference sequence). The CDR3 nucleotides are TGTGCCAGCAGTTTTAGGGCATCGGACTATGGCTACACCTTC. Translating it yields CASSFRASDYGYTF.

V usage is TRBV11-2 and J usage is TRBJ2-7; possibly TRBD1 or TRBD2 for D (6 bases each). The CDR3 spans 16 residues. Deletions cut 5 bases from V and 1 base from J, with 18 bases between. Germline V CDR1 and CDR2: SGHAT, FQNNGV. In DNA, the CDR3 is TGTGCCAGCAGCCTGTACAGGGCGGCGGGATCCTACGAGCAGTACTTC. Protein product: CASSLYRAAGSYEQYF.

The rearrangement joins TRBV10-3 to TRBJ2-7, with D hard to call. The V end lost 3 bases, the J end lost 4 bases, and 16 bases lay between the germline ends. The CDR3 extends over 15 amino acids. The germline V gene encodes CDR1 ENHRY and CDR2 SYGVKD. The CDR3 spells CAISDSGRLTYEQYF. The CDR3 DNA is TGTGCCATCAGTGATAGTGGGCGGCTGACTTACGAGCAGTACTTC.

The chain is built from TRBV19 and TRBJ2-3, with D perhaps TRBD2 (6 bases). V was clipped by 0 bases and J by 5 bases, with 9 bases between them. The CDR3 loop spans 14 amino acids. CDR1 is LNHDA, CDR2 SQIVND, per germline (reference sequence). The CDR3 protein is CASSIETAGDTQYF. The DNA of the CDR3 is TGTGCCAGTAGTATAGAGACAGCGGGAGATACGCAGTATTTT.

This clone showed up just once. This CDR3 reads CASSALTSGGEYEQYF. CDR3 DNA sequence: TGTGCCAGCAGCGCCTTAACTAGCGGGGGGGAATACGAGCAGTACTTC. The V gene is TRBV5-5, the J gene TRBJ2-7; 13 nucleotides match TRBD2. The junction had 8 bases not matched to a gene; V was cut back by 4 bases and J by 4 bases. Germline V gene sequence: CDR1 SGHKS, CDR2 YYEKEE (reference sequence). The CDR3 runs 16 residues.

The CDR3 DNA sequence: TGTGCTTCCCAGCAGGGAACTGGAAACACCATATATTTT. This gives the protein CASQQGTGNTIYF. This chain joins TRBV30 and TRBJ1-3; D may be TRBD1 (5 bases). This CDR3 is 13 amino acids long. The germline CDR1 and CDR2 sequences are GTSNPN and SVGIG (reference sequence).

The chain combines TRBV28 with TRBJ1-6; D perhaps matches TRBD1 (5 bases). The CDR3 spans 16 residues. Trimming removed 6 bases at V and 4 bases at J, with 16 bases between. Germline CDR1 is MDHEN and CDR2 is SYDVKM. The CDR3 sequence is CASRSSGGIYNSPLHF. CDR3 coding DNA: TGTGCCAGCAGATCCTCGGGGGGGATTTATAATTCACCCCTCCACTTT.

This clone qualifies as medium-sized (0.01 to 0.1%). The chain joins TRBV6-1 to TRBJ1-6; TRBD1 aligns across 8 bases. CDR1 is MNHNS and CDR2 is SASEGT in the germline V gene. The CDR3 is made up of 14 amino acids. The trim removed 0 bases at V and 9 bases at J, leaving 1 base unmatched. In DNA form, the CDR3 reads TGTGCCAGCAGTGAAGCGCAGGGGGCTTCACCCCTCCACTTT. It codes for CASSEAQGASPLHF.

V gene TRBV28 combines with J gene TRBJ2-1, with 7 bases that match TRBD1. CDR3 length: 12 amino acids. V trimming: 11 bases; J trimming: 5 bases; junction bases outside the gene matches: 6. The germline gives CDR1 MDHEN, CDR2 SYDVKM. The CDR3 spells CAGRDSHNEQFF. CDR3 nucleotide sequence: TGTGCCGGCCGGGACAGTCACAATGAGCAGTTCTTC.